This TCR beta chain originates from a study of T cell changes during pregnancy in multiple sclerosis. The method was immunoSEQ multiplex PCR; TCRdb's version includes in-frame clones alone and lacks a portion of them. The sample shows roughly 100,000 clones, approximately 90% of them seen only once. The CDR3 is 14 amino acids. The germline V and J ends were trimmed by 11 bases and 4 bases, with 17 bases remaining between them. The germline V gene has CDR1 ENHRY and CDR2 SYGVKD. V and J are TRBV10-3 and TRBJ2-2; TRBD1 might be the D (6 bases). Sequencing was performed on peripheral blood, taken after pregnancy. This clonotype was sampled from a female donor with multiple sclerosis, enrolled in a pregnancy study. CDR3 nucleotide sequence: TGTGCCCCCCCGCCGAGGGGGAGCACCGGGGAGCTGTTTTTT. This sequence encodes CAPPPRGSTGELFF.